This T cell receptor (beta chain) was retrieved from a study of T cell repertoires in cytomegalovirus infection. General observations from the study: In two of eight donors, the top clonotype was HLA-C-restricted CMV-specific.

This clonotype has only a few counts. As yet, its antigen is unknown. The CDR3 is 13 residues long. Deletions cut 1 base from V and 6 bases from J, with 10 bases between. The V gene's germline CDR1 is SGHKS and CDR2 YYEKEE (reference sequence). TCRdb processed the reads anew with MiXCR; each CDR3 protein has one entry. The table has about 490,000 distinct CDR3 sequences, around 11% seen once; the top ten hold roughly 10%. Material: PBMCs. The chain combines TRBV5-5 with TRBJ1-1; TRBD1 is a possible D gene (5 bases). This TCR derives from a human donor in good health (CMV status not recorded). Some clones in this sample may be carry-over from other donors' samples. The CDR3 spells CASSLRGSPEAFF. CDR3 bases: TGTGCCAGCAGCTTGAGGGGCAGCCCTGAAGCTTTCTTT.